This TCR beta chain appears in the sequencing data of a study of Ad26.COV2.S vaccination and SARS-CoV-2 variants (dated by TCRdb to about 2021). About the study as a whole: Donors in the vaccine arm were drawn from COV1001, a multicentre, randomized, double-blind, placebo-controlled phase I-IIa trial testing Ad26.COV2.S in healthy adults. The specificity and breadth of SARS-CoV-2-reactive T cell receptors after Ad26.COV2.S vaccination were assessed by TCRbeta repertoire sequencing. Participants in the trial were split at random into five groups of five each, receiving low-dose or high-dose Ad26.COV2.S once or twice, or else placebo on both occasions. A total of around 32 samples were included in the TCR-sequenced set, comprising some 20 Ad26.COV2.S vaccine recipients, 5 placebo recipients and 8 SARS-CoV-2 convalescent individuals. Ad26.COV2.S was administered intramuscularly at 5 x 10^10 or 1 x 10^11 viral particles, either as a single shot or as two shots given 56 days apart. Investigators did not know the trial group allocation while performing experiments and assessing outcomes.

In its sample, this clone was seen many times. This clone's antigen is unknown. Per-base quality was not reported, and no clone a single base away is much larger than it. The immunoSEQ Assay was the method used to sequence TCRbeta CDR3 regions. After extraction, genomic DNA underwent amplification by bias-controlled multiplex PCR, followed by high-throughput sequencing. The original pipeline was this. To quantify the absolute abundance of each unique TCRbeta CDR3 region, sequences were collapsed and filtered. T cell fraction was estimated by normalization of TCRbeta template counts to usable DNA, with usable DNA being measured through amplification of reference genes present in all nucleated cells. Repertoire TCRs were annotated as SARS-CoV-2-specific when V gene, CDR3 amino acid sequence and J gene were exactly matched to a known reactive TCR set. The reference SARS-CoV-2 TCR set was obtained from MIRA and was filtered for enrichment in COVID-19-positive ImmuneCODE repertoires, whereby public or cross-reactive TCRs were removed. Based on the MIRA antigens, annotated TCRs were further analysed at the level of specific ORF or position within ORF. Depth was the summed frequency of annotated unique rearrangements, while breadth was defined as annotated unique rearrangements over total unique productive rearrangements. Group comparisons of TCR breadth used two-sided Wilcoxon rank-sum tests. TCRdb holds this immuneACCESS table with in-frame rearrangements only. Some clones are missing; in checked studies, unresolved V genes explain under half, and the rest has no known cause. V and J calls and clone size are given by that table; D and trimming were obtained from the DNA. This sample lists some 370,000 clones; 83% were detected once. The ten largest clones represent 7.4% of the sample.

What the research found in general, with its limitations: According to the authors, total T cell responses may have been underestimated by the TCR breadth and depth analyses. Vaccine and placebo recipients had comparable non-spike TCR breadth, which fits with the vaccine containing only spike. Comparing responses between vaccine doses or regimens was not something the study was powered to do. After vaccination, spike-specific CD8+ and CD4+ T cell responses were reported to show substantial breadth. Higher spike-specific TCR breadth was observed in Ad26.COV2.S recipients than in placebo recipients (P = 0.0014).

The treatment or condition label, as the study defines it: about 20 received Ad26.COV2.S at low or high dose, single or two shots; roughly 5 received placebo; per-sample allocation not given. Repertoires of vaccine and placebo recipients were sequenced from samples collected on day 63 after the first injection. Between 29 July and 7 August 2020, Cohort 1b enrolled about two dozen adults aged 18-55 years at one site in Boston, USA. Ad26.COV2.S was a replication-incompetent adenovirus type 26 vector that expressed a prefusion-stabilized SARS-CoV-2 spike protein derived from the original Wuhan strain. The CDR3 holds 18 amino acids from the cysteine to the phenylalanine. Only CDR3 DNA is held: 54 bases, read in frame from base 1. The V end loses 0 bases and the J end loses 3 bases, and a stretch of 18 bases separates them. The germline V gene sets CDR1 to LGHNT and CDR2 to FRNRAP.

The source material was peripheral blood, sampled in a trial of Ad26.COV2.S vaccine versus placebo. The V and J segments used are TRBV12-5 and TRBJ1-5, with no confidently assigned D gene. This receptor was identified in a person between 18 and 65 years old who received the Ad26.COV2.S COVID-19 vaccine or a placebo. The DNA sequence reads TGTGCTAGTGGTTTGGTCCCTGATGGGGTGGTCGCCAATCAGCCCCAGCATTTT. Its translation reads: CASGLVPDGVVANQPQHF.